This T cell receptor beta chain was captured by sequencing in a study of early T cells in non-severe SARS-CoV-2 infection. Findings and limits, study-wide: VDJdb matching, biased toward anti-spike CD8 responses, missed private and CD4 specificities.

Unique molecular identifier tags were affixed to discrete cDNA molecules. Each CDR3 protein is one row after TCRdb ran MiXCR on the 5' RACE reads. The table shows 66,000 or so distinct CDR3 sequences, with about 10% occurring only once. This clonotype has at least ten counts. Antigen unknown. CDR1 is SGHRS, CDR2 YFSETQ, per germline. V lost 0 bases, J lost 2 bases, and 7 bases lay in between. The CDR3 consists of 14 residues. The rearrangement uses TRBV5-1 and TRBJ2-3, with no clear D. The origin of this receptor is an adult who was a healthcare worker with PCR-confirmed SARS-CoV-2 infection or an uninfected control (not recorded which). The material sequenced was whole blood. The CDR3 protein is CASSLVGYTDTQYF. CDR3 DNA sequence: TGCGCCAGCAGCTTGGTAGGGTACACAGATACGCAGTATTTT.